This T cell receptor (beta chain) originates from a study of blood T cell repertoires in COVID-19. The overall study: There were acute and convalescent COVID-19 samples, and they came from the United States, Italy and Spain.

Profiled with immunoSEQ multiplex PCR; TCRdb holds only in-frame clones, not every one. Of 200,000 to 250,000 clones in the sample, less than 90% were seen once. CDR1 is MGHDK and CDR2 is SYGVNS in the germline V gene. The CDR3 length is 15 residues. Trimming took 11 bases from V and 4 from J; bases not matched to a gene: 14. The V and J genes are TRBV25-1 and TRBJ2-1; the match to TRBD2 covers 7 bases. The sequencing input was peripheral blood. The clonotype comes from an elderly woman with active or convalescent COVID-19. This chain's CDR3 is CAAERAGAGYNEQFF. CDR3 in DNA: TGTGCCGCCGAGAGGGCGGGAGCAGGTTACAATGAGCAGTTCTTC.